The 18 T cell receptor beta chains in this list originate from one sample, sequenced in a study of T cell responses to AZD1222 COVID-19 vaccine. The method was immunoSEQ multiplex PCR; TCRdb's version includes in-frame clones alone and lacks a portion of them. The table shows 150,000 to 200,000 clones, with approximately 93% occurring only once. Material: peripheral blood, obtained on day 0 of AZD1222 vaccination. The receptors were gathered from an adult in good health.

CDR3 residues: CASSPRGLGGYTF. CDR3 DNA: TGTGCCAGTAGTCCCAGGGGGCTGGGAGGCTACACCTTC. The gene calls are TRBV19 and TRBJ1-2; 8 positions agree with TRBD1. The germline V gene encodes CDR1 LNHDA and CDR2 SQIVND (reference sequence). With 5 bases clipped from V and 8 bases from J, the junction kept 7 bases outside the gene matches. The CDR3 has 13 amino acids.

CDR3 residues: CASSSTGADTQYF. The CDR3 nucleotides are TGTGCCAGCAGCTCAACAGGGGCGGATACGCAGTATTTT. The rearrangement uses TRBV7-3 and TRBJ2-3; TRBD1 matches at 7 bases. CDR1 and CDR2 (germline): SGHTA, FQGTGA. With 4 bases clipped from V and 6 bases from J, the junction kept 4 bases outside the gene matches. CDR3 length: 13 residues.

This chain uses TRBV2 with TRBJ2-5, with D tentatively TRBD1 (5 bases). This CDR3 contains 15 residues. With 7 bases removed from V and 3 bases from J, the gap between germline ends came to 18 bases. Germline V gene data show CDR1 as SNHLY and CDR2 as FYNNEI. For the CDR3, the DNA is TGTGCCAGCAACCCTCTAACAACAGGAGAAGAGACCCAGTACTTC. Its translation is CASNPLTTGEETQYF.

V is TRBV5-6 and J is TRBJ1-2, with 9 nucleotides matching TRBD1. After removal of 1 base from V and 8 bases from J, the junction contained 9 bases not matched to a gene. The CDR3 is 15 amino acids. From germline, CDR1 is SGHDT and CDR2 YYEEEE. CDR3 nucleotides: TGTGCCAGCAGCTTGCTGGGGGACAGGGATGCGGGCTACACCTTC. Amino acids: CASSLLGDRDAGYTF.

The rearrangement joins TRBV7-9 to TRBJ1-6; D is unclear. The CDR3 runs 14 residues. CDR1 and CDR2 (germline): SEHNR, FQNEAQ (reference sequence). V was pared by 5 bases and J by 5 bases, with 10 bases between. The chain's CDR3 is CASSPGDNNSPLHF. Written as DNA, the CDR3 is TGTGCCAGCAGCCCGGGCGATAATAATTCACCCCTCCACTTT.

This clone was counted once. This chain links TRBV7-7 with TRBJ2-1; D remains ambiguous. The CDR3 extends over 15 amino acids. V lost 5 bases and J 9 bases, leaving 20 bases between the germline ends. Germline V lookup: CDR1 SSHAT, CDR2 FNYEAQ (reference sequence). CDR3: CASSPRRGSFAEQFF. DNA for the CDR3: TGTGCCAGCAGCCCAAGGAGAGGATCCTTTGCTGAGCAGTTCTTC.

This CDR3 reads CASSYSGAGDYGYTF. The CDR3 nucleotides read TGTGCCAGCAGTTACAGTGGTGCAGGGGACTATGGCTACACCTTC. The chain joins TRBV6-5 to TRBJ1-2; tentatively, D is TRBD1 (6 bases). The germline CDR1 and CDR2 sequences are MNHEY and SVGAGI. The CDR3 totals 15 residues. V was cut by 2 bases and J by 3 bases, with 13 bases left in between.

This chain links TRBV7-6 with TRBJ1-5; D gene uncertain. CDR3 length: 14 amino acids. Trimming cost V 1 base and J 4 bases, with 8 bases left between them. The germline gives CDR1 SGHVS, CDR2 FNYEAQ. The CDR3 here is CASSLGGRNQPQHF. CDR3 in DNA: TGTGCCAGCAGCTTAGGTGGCAGGAATCAGCCCCAGCATTTT.

The chain employs TRBV28 and TRBJ1-1; perhaps TRBD1 as D (5 bases). Germline lookup yields CDR1 MDHEN and CDR2 SYDVKM. CDR3 size: 14 residues. The V end lost 3 bases, the J end lost 6 bases, and 14 bases lay between the germline ends. This CDR3 is CASSFPTESAEAFF. CDR3 DNA sequence: TGTGCCAGCAGTTTTCCGACAGAGAGCGCTGAAGCTTTCTTT.

V and J are TRBV5-6 and TRBJ1-1, with unresolved D. Germline CDR1 SGHDT, CDR2 YYEEEE. Trimming removed 4 bases at V and 0 bases at J, with 13 bases between. The CDR3 has 15 residues. The CDR3 nucleotides are TGTGCCAGCAGCATCGGACGCTCCATGAACACTGAAGCTTTCTTT. Encoded protein: CASSIGRSMNTEAFF.

This sequence joins TRBV28 and TRBJ1-2; 7 bases match TRBD1. The CDR3 is 16 amino acids. Trimming took 6 bases from V and 7 from J; bases not matched to a gene: 17. Germline assignment: CDR1 MDHEN and CDR2 SYDVKM. The CDR3 DNA is TGTGCCAGCAGCCGAAGCCCGCTTACAGGGGTAACTGGCTACACCTTC. Protein sequence: CASSRSPLTGVTGYTF.

V usage is TRBV6-5 and J usage is TRBJ2-2; D remains unclear. Germline loops: CDR1 MNHEY, CDR2 SVGAGI. The CDR3 spans 12 residues. Trimming removed 6 bases at V and 3 bases at J, with 5 bases between. The CDR3 loop is CASSPDTGELFF. The CDR3 coding sequence is TGTGCCAGCAGCCCGGACACCGGGGAGCTGTTTTTT.

In its sample, this clone was seen once. The chain combines TRBV2 with TRBJ1-2; the D is unclear. V lost 2 bases and J 4 bases, leaving 8 bases between the germline ends. Germline values: CDR1 SNHLY, CDR2 FYNNEI. The CDR3 contains 13 residues. DNA of the CDR3: TGTGCCAGCAGTGAACGGCCCCTCTATGGCTACACCTTC. Translated: CASSERPLYGYTF.

This clone was observed once. The chain employs TRBV24-1 and TRBJ2-3, with a weak D call TRBD2 (5 bases). Trimming pared 8 bases from V and 0 bases from J, leaving 11 bases between. Germline CDR1 and CDR2: KGHDR and SFDVKD. The CDR3 sequence is 14 residues long. The CDR3 DNA reads as TGTGCCACCAACGCAGCGGATAGCACAGATACGCAGTATTTT. It yields the protein CATNAADSTDTQYF.

CDR3 protein: CASSVGWRGGQNEQFF. For the CDR3, the DNA is TGTGCCAGCAGCGTGGGTTGGAGGGGGGGCCAGAATGAGCAGTTCTTC. This chain joins TRBV9 and TRBJ2-1; perhaps TRBD2 as D (7 bases). Germline CDR1 and CDR2: SGDLS and YYNGEE. The CDR3 is 16 residues long. With 2 bases removed from V and 7 bases from J, the gap between germline ends came to 19 bases. The whole variable domain, remainder taken from reference TRBV9 and TRBJ2-1, is DSGVTQTPKHLITATGQRVTLRCSPRSGDLSVYWYQQSLDQGLQFLIQYYNGEERAKGNILERFSAQQFPDLHSELNLSSLELGDSALYFCASSVGWRGGQNEQFFGPGTRLTVL.

This chain uses TRBV3-1 (or the pseudogene TRBV3-2) with TRBJ1-6, with unresolved D. In germline, CDR1 is LGHDT, CDR2 YNNKEL (reference sequence). V lost 8 bases, J lost 12 bases, and 20 bases lay in between. CDR3 length: 14 amino acids. This chain's CDR3 is CASGGRGKFRPLHF. The DNA of the CDR3 is TGTGCCAGCGGAGGACGGGGTAAATTCAGACCCCTCCACTTT.

The genes are TRBV30 and TRBJ1-2; D not certain. The V gene lost 3 bases and the J gene lost 1 base, with 9 bases spanning the gap. The germline gives CDR1 GTSNPN, CDR2 SVGIG (reference sequence). The CDR3 is 13 amino acids. This CDR3 reads CAWRAQSNYGYTF. DNA of the CDR3: TGTGCCTGGAGGGCTCAGAGTAACTATGGCTACACCTTC.

The chain joins TRBV28 to TRBJ1-1; D is uncertain. Per germline, CDR1 MDHEN and CDR2 SYDVKM. The V gene lost 10 bases and the J gene lost 6 bases, with 21 bases spanning the gap. This CDR3 region has 14 residues. The CDR3 coding sequence is TGTGCCACATCCGCCCGACACCGGAGAGCTGAAGCTTTCTTT. Protein: CATSARHRRAEAFF.